What follows are 29 T cell receptor beta chains derived from one specimen sequenced in a study of CD8+CD57+ T cells in acquired aplastic anemia. Genomic DNA constituted the template upon which TCR beta VDJ and CDR3 profiling was performed. A single record per CDR3 protein comes from TCRdb applying MiXCR to the reads. The sample carries a few hundred thousand distinct CDR3 sequences, approximately 35% recorded once. The sequencing input was sorted CD4+, CD8+, or CD8+CD57+ T cells (not recorded which) from PBMCs. These receptors came from a human donor in good health, serving as a control.

The chain couples TRBV5-1 to TRBJ2-1; the match to TRBD2 covers 8 bases. The CDR3 loop spans 18 amino acids. Per the germline V gene, CDR1 is SGHRS and CDR2 is YFSETQ. The V segment lost 3 bases and the J segment 8 bases; nucleotides outside the gene matches: 19. The DNA of the CDR3 is TGCGCCAGCAGCTCGCTCTCACTTGCCGGGGCGGGGGGCGATGAGCAGTTCTTC. It encodes CASSSLSLAGAGGDEQFF.

This clonotype has only a few counts. The chain has TRBV7-8 and TRBJ1-5; TRBD1 agrees at 12 bases. This CDR3 has 14 residues. Germline-derived CDR1 and CDR2 are SGHVS and FQNEAQ. The CDR3 protein is CASPGQGAGQPQHF. In nucleotides, the CDR3 is TGTGCTAGCCCGGGACAGGGGGCAGGTCAGCCCCAGCATTTT. Drawing the rest from reference TRBV7-8 and TRBJ1-5, the complete variable domain is GAGVSQSPRYKVAKRGQDVALRCDPISGHVSLFWYQQALGQGPEFLTYFQNEAQLDKSGLPSDRFFAERPEGSVSTLKIQRTQQEDSAVYLCASPGQGAGQPQHFGDGTRLSIL.

This chain links TRBV6-1 with TRBJ1-1, with 7 bases lining up with TRBD1. Per the germline V gene, CDR1 is MNHNS and CDR2 is SASEGT. This CDR3 region has 11 residues. J was trimmed by 10 bases and V by 4 bases; bases with no gene match: 3. In DNA, the CDR3 is TGTGCCAGCAGTGTTAACAGGGGAGCTTTCTTT. It specifies CASSVNRGAFF.

This clonotype has more than one count but fewer than ten. The chain has TRBV30 and TRBJ1-5; D may be TRBD1 (5 bases). V lost 0 bases and J 5 bases, leaving 8 bases between the germline ends. Germline lookup yields CDR1 GTSNPN and CDR2 SVGIG (reference sequence). The length of the CDR3 is 13 residues. The DNA for the CDR3 is TGTGCCTGGAGTGTCCAGGGTGATCAGCCCCAGCATTTT. Translated, it gives CAWSVQGDQPQHF. The full variable domain, its missing parts supplied by reference TRBV30 and TRBJ1-5, is SQTIHQWPATLVQPVGSPLSLECTVEGTSNPNLYWYRQAAGRGLQLLFYSVGIGQISSEVPQNLSASRPQDRQFILSSKKLLLSDSGFYLCAWSVQGDQPQHFGDGTRLSIL.

This clonotype was recorded at least ten times. The chain is built from TRBV5-1 and TRBJ2-3; D is perhaps TRBD2 (5 bases). Germline-derived CDR1 and CDR2 are SGHRS and YFSETQ. The V end lost 0 bases, the J end lost 6 bases, and 11 bases lay between the germline ends. The CDR3 has 14 residues. The CDR3 DNA sequence: TGCGCCAGCAGCTTGGAACGGGGATGGGATACGCAGTATTTT. Translating it yields CASSLERGWDTQYF.

The table lists this clonotype with many counts. This chain connects TRBV9 to TRBJ1-6; no clear D. This CDR3 is built from 20 residues. Per germline, CDR1 SGDLS and CDR2 YYNGEE. The V gene lost 3 bases and the J gene lost 5 bases, with 27 bases spanning the gap. CDR3 nucleotides: TGTGCCAGCAGCGGACCTAACACCGGACGGTACGAAAAGAATAATTCACCCCTCCACTTT. This encodes CASSGPNTGRYEKNNSPLHF.

This clonotype occurred a few times. The chain links TRBV9 to TRBJ2-1; TRBD2 matches at 9 bases. V lost 4 bases to trimming and J lost 2 bases; unmatched junction nucleotides: 4. The CDR3 consists of 15 residues. Germline V gene data show CDR1 as SGDLS and CDR2 as YYNGEE. The DNA for the CDR3 is TGTGCCAGCAGCACTACTAGCGGGCCCTACAATGAGCAGTTCTTC. This translates into CASSTTSGPYNEQFF.

This clonotype appeared many times. The V gene is TRBV2, the J gene TRBJ2-1; 7 bases are a match to TRBD2. The germline CDR1 and CDR2 sequences are SNHLY and FYNNEI. The CDR3 has 13 amino acids. The J segment lost 2 bases and the V segment lost 10 bases, leaving 5 bases of the junction unmatched. The CDR3 is CANGRKPYNEQFF. The CDR3 nucleotides are TGTGCCAACGGGAGGAAACCCTACAATGAGCAGTTCTTC.

At least ten counts were recorded for this clonotype. The chain links TRBV7-2 to TRBJ1-2; possibly TRBD1 for D (6 bases). The V gene's germline CDR1 is SGHTA and CDR2 FQGNSA. Trimming left V 1 base short and J 5 bases short, with 14 bases between. The CDR3 consists of 15 residues. As DNA, the CDR3 is TGTGCCAGCAGCTTAGATCGGGGGGCGGCATATGGCTACACCTTC. Translated, it gives CASSLDRGAAYGYTF.

This clonotype was counted only a few times. With a much larger clone just one base away, this may be a read error. The chain combines TRBV11-1 with TRBJ2-7; D may correspond to TRBD1 or TRBD2 (7 bases each). This CDR3 has 16 amino acids. CDR1 SGHAT and CDR2 FQDESV come from the germline V gene (reference sequence). The CDR3 bases are TGTGCCAGCGGCTTAGCGCGGCAGGGGGGGGGCTACGAGCAGTACTTC. This codes for CASGLARQGGGYEQYF.

This clonotype occurred a few times. The junction does not match germline at one end; this may be a read error. The V gene is TRBV2, the J gene TRBJ1-2, with D maybe TRBD1 (5 bases). The CDR3 has 11 amino acids. The germline CDR1 and CDR2 sequences are SNHLY and FYNNEI. CDR3 in amino acids: CASSDRQPPSF. The CDR3, as DNA: TGTGCCAGCAGTGATAGACAGCCTCCAAGCTTC.

Comments on this clonotype: A much larger clone lies a single base off, so this may be a read error. The V call is TRBV7-2, the J call TRBJ1-6, with no clear D. Germline values: CDR1 SGHTA, CDR2 FQGNSA. The CDR3 runs 13 residues. DNA of the CDR3: TGTGCCAGCAGCTTCTCCTATAATTCACTCCTCCACTTT. The encoded protein is CASSFSYNSLLHF.

This clonotype showed up many times. The CDR3 reads CASSKGQGSGPQHF. Here the CDR3 DNA reads TGTGCCAGTAGTAAGGGACAGGGGTCAGGGCCCCAGCATTTT. This chain uses TRBV19 with TRBJ1-5, with 10 bases identical to TRBD1. CDR1 is LNHDA, CDR2 SQIVND, per germline (reference sequence). V shed 4 bases and J 9 bases; nucleotides not matched to a gene: 6. The CDR3 contains 14 residues. Looking up the rest from reference TRBV19 and TRBJ1-5 gives the full variable domain: DGGITQSPKYLFRKEGQNVTLSCEQNLNHDAMYWYRQDPGQGLRLIYYSQIVNDFQKGDIAEGYSVSREKKESFPLTVTSAQKNPTAFYLCASSKGQGSGPQHFGDGTRLSIL.

The chain has TRBV2 and TRBJ1-1; tentative D call: TRBD1 (6 bases). The CDR3 has 13 residues. Deletions cut 6 bases from V and 5 bases from J, with 13 bases between. The V gene's germline CDR1 is SNHLY and CDR2 FYNNEI. The CDR3 DNA follows: TGTGCCAGCAGGGTGTTACAGGGAACTGAAGCTTTCTTT. Translated: CASRVLQGTEAFF.

This clonotype was recorded at least ten times. This chain uses TRBV4-1 with TRBJ1-6; D not certain. CDR1 and CDR2 (germline): MGHRA, YSYEKL. This CDR3 has 15 amino acids. V gave up 0 bases and J gave up 9 bases, with 12 bases separating them. The CDR3 DNA reads TGCGCCAGCAGCCAAGAACGGGTGTTCGGTTCACCCCTCCACTTT. Residues: CASSQERVFGSPLHF.

On this clonotype itself: Since a much larger clone is just one base distant, this may be a read error. Because it lacks the conserved phenylalanine or tryptophan at the end, this CDR3 is likely a read error. V is TRBV11-1 and J is TRBJ2-1; the D gene is possibly TRBD2 (5 bases). The CDR3 covers 15 residues. Looked up from germline, CDR1 is SGHAT and CDR2 is FQDESV (reference sequence). V was clipped by 5 bases and J by 4 bases, with 15 bases between them. The CDR3 DNA reads TGTGCCAGCAGCATAAAAGGACTCCATTACAATGAGCAGTTCCTC. Translating it yields CASSIKGLHYNEQFL.

This clonotype was seen once. The rearrangement links TRBV7-2 to TRBJ2-5; 9 bases are shared with TRBD2. Germline CDR1 SGHTA, CDR2 FQGNSA. Unmatched junction bases numbered 9, after V lost 5 bases and J lost 5 bases. This CDR3 region has 15 residues. CDR3 DNA sequence: TGTGCCAGCAGCGCCTTTGGCGGGGGGGCTGAGACCCAGTACTTC. The encoded protein is CASSAFGGGAETQYF.

There are many counts of this clonotype. The chain has TRBV7-8 and TRBJ1-1; D gene uncertain. This CDR3 is 13 amino acids long. Germline V gene data show CDR1 as SGHVS and CDR2 as FQNEAQ. The V end was cut by 5 bases, the J end by 2 bases, with 9 bases between. The CDR3 DNA reads TGTGCCAGCAGCCCCGAAGGAAACACTGAAGCTTTCTTT. Residues: CASSPEGNTEAFF.

This clonotype was seen just once. V usage is TRBV2 and J usage is TRBJ1-6; the match to TRBD1 covers 7 bases. Trimming removed 8 bases from V and 8 bases from J; junction bases left unmatched: 6. This CDR3 comprises 13 residues. Germline loops: CDR1 SNHLY, CDR2 FYNNEI. CDR3 sequence reads: CASAGGRDSPLHF. The CDR3 nucleotides are TGTGCCAGCGCAGGGGGTCGGGATTCACCCCTCCACTTT.

This clonotype was picked up many times. The CDR3 loop reads CASSLASTTREGQFF. The CDR3, as DNA: TGTGCCAGCAGCTTAGCTAGCACTACCAGGGAAGGGCAGTTCTTC. V is TRBV7-2 and J is TRBJ2-1, with a possible D match to TRBD1 (5 bases). The CDR3 is 15 residues long. Germline lookup yields CDR1 SGHTA and CDR2 FQGNSA. Trimming cost V 0 bases and J 12 bases, with 18 bases left between them.

This clonotype was counted at least ten times. The chain has TRBV19 and TRBJ1-2; 10 nucleotides line up with TRBD1. There are 16 residues in the CDR3. Losses at the gene ends were 3 bases for V and 0 bases for J; bases not matched to a gene: 4. Per the germline V gene, CDR1 is LNHDA and CDR2 is SQIVND (reference sequence). The CDR3 sequence is CASSILGQGPNYGYTF. DNA for the CDR3: TGTGCCAGTAGTATCCTGGGACAGGGGCCTAACTATGGCTACACCTTC.

Comments on this clonotype: The conserved closing phenylalanine or tryptophan is absent in this CDR3, likely reflecting a read error. The DNA is left out, because the CDR3 cannot be placed on it with certainty; the CDR3 is given as TCRdb lists it. This chain joins TRBV11-1 and TRBJ1-4. The germline V gene has CDR1 SGHAT and CDR2 FQDESV (reference sequence). A total of 16 residues make up the CDR3, ends included. The CDR3 reads CASSLGQLTTNEKPFL.

This clonotype was detected ten times or more. V and J are TRBV2 and TRBJ2-6, with no clear D. Germline V gives CDR1 SNHLY, CDR2 FYNNEI. The CDR3 loop spans 15 amino acids. Trimming shortened V by 1 base and J by 4 bases, and 8 bases separated the two germline ends. The CDR3 DNA is TGTGCCAGCAGTGAAGGTGATTCCGGGGCCAACGTCCTGACTTTC. Translating gives CASSEGDSGANVLTF.

This clonotype has a handful of counts. At one end the junction does not follow the germline gene, possibly because of a read error. V gene TRBV5-8 combines with J gene TRBJ2-7; D may be TRBD1 (6 bases). The germline V gene encodes CDR1 SGHTS and CDR2 YDEGEE. The CDR3 is 13 residues long. The CDR3 loop reads CANSLGWGREQYF. As DNA, the CDR3 is TGTGCCAACAGCTTGGGGTGGGGGCGCGAGCAGTACTTC.

This clonotype was seen repeatedly, ten times or more. The chain couples TRBV7-9 to TRBJ1-6; weak D call: TRBD1 (6 bases). This CDR3 contains 14 residues. V lost 7 bases and J lost 9, with 16 bases in between. Germline V lookup: CDR1 SEHNR, CDR2 FQNEAQ (reference sequence). CDR3 region: CASTGQFIGSPLHF. DNA for the CDR3: TGTGCCAGCACCGGACAGTTTATAGGTTCACCCCTCCACTTT.

In its sample, this clonotype was seen many times. The rearrangement joins TRBV11-3 to TRBJ2-1; D unclear. There are 11 residues in the CDR3. V lost 3 bases to trimming and J lost 6 bases, with 3 bases between them. Per germline, CDR1 SGHNT and CDR2 YENEEA. CDR3 DNA: TGTGCCAGCAGCTTTGGCAATGAGCAGTTCTTC. It encodes CASSFGNEQFF. Combining the CDR3 with reference TRBV11-3 and TRBJ2-1 gives the whole variable domain EAGVVQSPRYKIIEKKQPVAFWCNPISGHNTLYWYLQNLGQGPELLIRYENEEAVDDSQLPKDRFSAERLKGVDSTLKIQPAELGDSAVYLCASSFGNEQFFGPGTRLTVL.

J is TRBJ1-3 and V is TRBV6-2 or TRBV6-3, with D tentatively TRBD1 (6 bases). The germline V gene encodes CDR1 MNHEY and CDR2 SVGEGT. V lost 8 bases to trimming and J lost 4 bases, with 15 bases between them. The CDR3 consists of 14 residues. Written as DNA, the CDR3 is TGTGCCAGCCGGCGTGGGGGGCAAGGAAACACCATATATTTT. Amino acids: CASRRGGQGNTIYF.

This clonotype was counted at least ten times. This chain joins TRBV7-3 and TRBJ2-3, with 9 bases identical to TRBD1. Losses at the gene ends were 5 bases for V and 2 bases for J; bases not matched to a gene: 5. This CDR3 has 15 residues. The germline V gene has CDR1 SGHTA and CDR2 FQGTGA. CDR3 bases: TGTGCCAGCAGCAAGGGACAGGGACCCACAGATACGCAGTATTTT. Translating gives CASSKGQGPTDTQYF.

The chain joins TRBV19 to TRBJ1-6, with TRBD1 as a possible D gene (5 bases). The V gene's germline CDR1 is LNHDA and CDR2 SQIVND (reference sequence). This CDR3 is built from 15 residues. The V end was cut by 3 bases, the J end by 7 bases, with 13 bases between. The CDR3 region is CASSINQGYNSPLHF. The DNA of the CDR3 is TGTGCCAGTAGTATTAACCAGGGTTACAATTCACCCCTCCACTTT.